This is a list of T cell receptor beta chains from one sample in a study of spatial heterogeneity in lung cancer. From the 5' RACE reads, TCRdb called clonotypes with MiXCR, one entry per CDR3 protein. The table lists over a thousand distinct CDR3 sequences, around 10% of them singletons, with approximately 40% in the top ten. Here the sequenced sample was lung tumor tissue, taken at surgery. These receptors were collected from a male donor with early-stage non-small cell lung cancer. CDR3s include the opening cysteine and the closing phenylalanine or tryptophan. D genes are given only for firm matches. Size values are once, few and many counts, or a class for expanded clones, and some rows have none.

few,TRBJ2-5,.,TRBV6-9,CASTGAYQETQYF,TGTGCCAGCACGGGAGCGTACCAAGAGACCCAGTACTTC
medium-sized,TRBJ1-5,TRBD1,TRBV4-1,CASSPTPTGGNQPQHF,TGCGCCAGCAGCCCCACCCCCACAGGGGGGAATCAGCCCCAGCATTTT
medium-sized,TRBJ2-5,.,TRBV18,CASSPVQQETQYF,TGTGCCAGCTCACCAGTACAGCAAGAGACCCAGTACTTC
.,TRBJ2-1,TRBD2,TRBV2,CASRQTSGGSNEQFF,TGTGCCAGCAGGCAAACTAGCGGGGGATCCAATGAGCAGTTCTTC
medium-sized,TRBJ2-2,TRBD1,TRBV5-1,CASSLYRSQGALRDTGELFF,TGCGCCAGCAGCTTGTATAGGAGCCAGGGGGCCCTCAGGGACACCGGGGAGCTGTTTTTT
few,TRBJ2-5,.,TRBV7-2,CASSSEGPRETQYF,TGTGCCAGCAGCTCCGAAGGTCCCCGGGAGACCCAGTACTTC
.,TRBJ2-6,.,TRBV7-9,CASSLASSGANVLTF,TGTGCCAGCAGCCTGGCCAGCTCTGGGGCCAACGTCCTGACTTTC
.,TRBJ1-1,.,TRBV3-1,CASTGWGGTEAFF,TGTGCCAGTACAGGGTGGGGGGGCACTGAAGCTTTCTTT
.,TRBJ1-2,.,TRBV29-1,CSVVSGLAYGYTF,TGCAGCGTTGTGAGTGGTTTGGCCTATGGCTACACCTTC
few,TRBJ1-5,.,TRBV6-1,CASSEVGGGGNQPQHF,TGTGCCAGCAGTGAAGTTGGGGGAGGTGGCAATCAGCCCCAGCATTTT
many,TRBJ1-2,TRBD1,TRBV12-3/TRBV12-4,CASSPGQDYGYTF,TGTGCCAGCAGTCCAGGACAGGATTATGGCTACACCTTC
.,TRBJ1-2,TRBD1,TRBV4-3,CASSPDRGLYGYTF,TGCGCCAGCAGCCCGGACAGGGGGCTGTACGGCTACACCTTC
medium-sized,TRBJ1-5,TRBD1,TRBV28,CASSSADRDPWPQHF,TGTGCCAGCAGTTCCGCAGACAGGGACCCGTGGCCCCAGCATTTT
medium-sized,TRBJ2-5,TRBD2,TRBV6-6,CASSSTGGHGETQYF,TGTGCCAGCAGTTCAACGGGAGGGCACGGGGAGACCCAGTACTTC
few,TRBJ1-2,TRBD1,TRBV7-8,CASSLIQGARYTF,TGTGCCAGCAGCTTAATCCAGGGGGCTAGGTACACCTTC
medium-sized,TRBJ2-1,TRBD2,TRBV18,CASSRSGSSYNEQFF,TGTGCCAGCTCGCGTAGCGGGAGCTCCTACAATGAGCAGTTCTTC
large,TRBJ1-1,TRBD1,TRBV6-1,CASSLDRGNTEAFF,TGTGCCAGCAGCCTCGACAGGGGAAACACTGAAGCTTTCTTT
medium-sized,TRBJ1-2,TRBD1,TRBV6-5,CASSYSQDRGLHAGYTF,TGTGCCAGCAGTTACTCTCAGGACAGGGGGCTCCACGCGGGCTACACCTTC
few,TRBJ2-1,.,TRBV9,CASSVGGDRYNNEQFF,TGTGCCAGCAGCGTAGGGGGAGATCGGTATAACAATGAGCAGTTCTTC
few,TRBJ1-3,.,TRBV7-8,CASSLDSTGNTIYF,TGTGCCAGCAGCTTAGACTCAACGGGAAACACCATATATTTT
medium-sized,TRBJ2-5,.,TRBV18,CASSTDRLQDQETQYF,TGTGCCAGCTCGACTGACCGACTTCAAGACCAAGAGACCCAGTACTTC
medium-sized,TRBJ2-5,TRBD1,TRBV29-1,CSGGEGQGRETQYF,TGCAGCGGAGGCGAGGGACAGGGAAGAGAGACCCAGTACTTC
medium-sized,TRBJ1-1,.,TRBV6-5,CASSRGQYTEAFF,TGTGCCAGCAGCCGTGGACAGTACACTGAAGCTTTCTTT
medium-sized,TRBJ2-7,TRBD1,TRBV11-2,CASSLMGTDEQYF,TGTGCCAGCAGCTTAATGGGGACAGACGAGCAGTACTTC
.,TRBJ1-1,.,TRBV30,CAWGGYRETEAFF,TGTGCCTGGGGCGGATATCGGGAAACTGAAGCTTTCTTT
medium-sized,TRBJ2-2,.,TRBV13,CASSLEDTGELFF,TGTGCCAGCAGCTTAGAAGACACCGGGGAGCTGTTTTTT
medium-sized,TRBJ2-4,.,TRBV6-2/TRBV6-3,CASSEFRSGAKNIQYF,TGTGCCAGCAGTGAATTCCGCTCGGGAGCCAAAAACATTCAGTACTTC
few,TRBJ2-2,.,TRBV9,CASSPIRRTFMNTGELFF,TGTGCCAGCAGCCCCATCAGGCGTACCTTTATGAACACCGGGGAGCTGTTTTTT
many,TRBJ2-1,TRBD2,TRBV11-2,CASSPGLAGENEQFF,TGTGCCAGCAGCCCTGGGCTAGCGGGAGAAAATGAGCAGTTCTTC
many,TRBJ2-1,TRBD2,TRBV5-1,CASKLAGGPSEQFF,TGCGCCAGCAAACTAGCGGGAGGGCCTAGTGAGCAGTTCTTC
.,TRBJ2-7,.,TRBV9,CASSVVPSSYEQYF,TGTGCCAGCAGCGTAGTTCCCTCTTCCTACGAGCAGTACTTC
medium-sized,TRBJ2-5,.,TRBV15,CATSRNRAEETQYF,TGTGCCACCAGCAGAAACCGGGCCGAAGAGACCCAGTACTTC
medium-sized,TRBJ1-4,.,TRBV10-3,CAISESLNEKLFF,TGTGCCATCAGTGAGTCGCTTAATGAAAAACTGTTTTTT
many,TRBJ1-2,.,TRBV29-1,CSVADYEDYGYTF,TGCAGCGTAGCAGACTATGAGGACTATGGCTACACCTTC
.,TRBJ2-1,TRBD2,TRBV6-5,CASSRRGGNEQFF,TGTGCCAGCAGCAGAAGGGGAGGGAATGAGCAGTTCTTC
few,TRBJ2-7,.,TRBV5-1,CVSSQQGFGAYEQYF,TGCGTCAGCAGCCAACAGGGTTTTGGGGCCTACGAGCAGTACTTC
medium-sized,TRBJ2-1,.,TRBV7-9,CASSLDYNEQFF,TGTGCCAGCAGCTTAGATTACAATGAGCAGTTCTTC
large,TRBJ2-1,TRBD2,TRBV5-1,CASSPGLESSYNEQFF,TGCGCCAGCAGCCCAGGACTAGAGAGCTCCTACAATGAGCAGTTCTTC
.,TRBJ1-2,.,TRBV10-3,CAISESGPNYGYTF,TGTGCCATCAGTGAGTCTGGACCTAACTATGGCTACACCTTC
medium-sized,TRBJ2-7,TRBD1,TRBV6-6,CASSPAPDRAEQYF,TGTGCCAGCAGCCCCGCCCCGGACAGGGCCGAGCAGTACTTC
.,TRBJ1-1,.,TRBV29-1,CSASLMNTEAFF,TGCAGCGCTTCACTGATGAACACTGAAGCTTTCTTT
medium-sized,TRBJ2-6,.,TRBV2,CASSTHPGRPTGANVLTF,TGTGCCAGCAGTACCCACCCGGGCAGGCCAACTGGGGCCAACGTCCTGACTTTC
medium-sized,TRBJ2-1,TRBD2,TRBV6-5,CASRGAGTYNEQFF,TGTGCCAGCAGGGGAGCGGGAACCTACAATGAGCAGTTCTTC
once,TRBJ2-2,TRBD2,TRBV9,CASSVAREAGELFF,TGTGCCAGCAGCGTAGCTCGGGAGGCCGGGGAGCTGTTTTTT